The 13 T cell receptor beta chains in this list originate from one sample, sequenced in a study of spatial heterogeneity in lung cancer. TCRdb ran MiXCR on the 5' RACE reads and lists one entry per CDR3 protein. The sample has about 13,000 distinct CDR3 sequences, about 3.9% seen once. Specified time point: sample taken at primary tumor resection. Tumor, nontumor lung or frozen PBMC supplied whole RNA, sequenced without sorting. The sequencing used PBMCs, collected at surgery. These receptors were obtained from a male donor with early-stage non-small cell lung cancer.

This clonotype was detected many times. Within a library made for alpha chains, this beta chain is off target, and its count is uninformative. The V gene is TRBV28, the J gene TRBJ2-1; the D gene is possibly TRBD2 (5 bases). V lost 1 base to trimming and J lost 5 bases, with 12 bases between them. Germline V gives CDR1 MDHEN, CDR2 SYDVKM. CDR3 size: 15 residues. Here the CDR3 reads CASSLYPEGDNEQFF. CDR3 DNA sequence: TGTGCCAGCAGTTTATACCCTGAGGGAGACAATGAGCAGTTCTTC. The variable domain in full, completed from reference TRBV28 and TRBJ2-1, reads DVKVTQSSRYLVKRTGEKVFLECVQDMDHENMFWYRQDPGLGLRLIYFSYDVKMKEKGDIPEGYSVSREKKERFSLILESASTNQTSMYLCASSLYPEGDNEQFFGPGTRLTVL.

This clonotype has at least ten counts. This beta chain represents an off-target read in a library built for alpha chains; its size is of limited meaning. This chain connects TRBV12-3 or TRBV12-4 to TRBJ2-7; 8 nucleotides line up with TRBD1. The J segment lost 7 bases and the V segment lost 6 bases, leaving 11 bases of the junction unmatched. The CDR3 has 14 residues. The CDR3 is CASRKTGVEGEQYF. CDR3 DNA sequence: TGTGCCAGCAGAAAGACAGGGGTTGAGGGGGAGCAGTACTTC.

This clonotype was found many times. A library made for alpha chains picked up this beta chain off target, so its size means little. J is TRBJ1-5 and V is TRBV27; a possible D gene is TRBD1 (6 bases). Germline CDR1 and CDR2: MNHEY and SMNVEV (reference sequence). This CDR3 is 15 amino acids long. The V end lost 2 bases, the J end lost 5 bases, and 13 bases lay between the germline ends. The CDR3 DNA follows: TGTGCCAGCAGTTTAGGCACAGGGTTTGATCAGCCCCAGCATTTT. It codes for CASSLGTGFDQPQHF.

In regard to this clonotype: The library was built for alpha chains, so this beta chain is an off-target read and its size means little. The chain uses TRBV24-1 and TRBJ2-5; the D gene is possibly TRBD2 (5 bases). The CDR3 covers 14 residues. V was cut by 1 base and J by 3 bases, with 8 bases left in between. Germline V gene lookup returns CDR1 KGHDR and CDR2 SFDVKD. CDR3: CATSDLQRKETQYF. The CDR3 DNA sequence: TGTGCCACCAGTGATTTACAGCGGAAAGAGACCCAGTACTTC.

This clonotype showed up just a few times. As an off-target read in a library built for alpha chains, this beta chain has a frequency of little significance. The chain is built from TRBV14 and TRBJ2-2, with no clear D. There are 16 residues in the CDR3. Germline lookup yields CDR1 SGHDN and CDR2 FVKESK. The ends were cut back, 5 bases at V and 0 bases at J, with 13 bases in the middle. CDR3 in DNA: TGTGCCAGCAGCTCACCGAGGACGGCGAACACCGGGGAGCTGTTTTTT. It translates to CASSSPRTANTGELFF.

This clonotype was seen repeatedly, ten times or more. This beta chain is an unintended read in a library built for alpha chains; its size means little. This chain uses TRBV7-8 with TRBJ1-1; possibly TRBD1 for D (5 bases). Trimming left V 5 bases short and J 7 bases short, with 17 bases between. Germline assignment: CDR1 SGHVS and CDR2 FQNEAQ. The CDR3 contains 14 residues. The chain's CDR3 is CASSTVAGGGEAFF. CDR3 in DNA: TGTGCCAGCAGCACTGTTGCTGGGGGTGGTGAAGCTTTCTTT.

This clonotype was recorded at least ten times. The library was prepared for alpha chains; this beta chain is a stray read, so its frequency means little. The chain recombines TRBV7-2 with TRBJ1-2; D is unresolved. CDR1 and CDR2 from the germline V gene are SGHTA and FQGNSA. The CDR3 is made up of 13 amino acids. The germline V and J ends were trimmed by 3 bases and 6 bases, with 11 bases remaining between them. This CDR3 is CASSFGSWNGYTF. In nucleotides, the CDR3 is TGTGCCAGCAGCTTTGGTAGCTGGAATGGCTACACCTTC.

Of note for this clonotype: This beta chain represents an off-target read in a library built for alpha chains; its size is of limited meaning. The CDR3 nucleotides read TGTGCCAGCAGCCCCAACATTATGGATACGCAGTATTTT. Translated: CASSPNIMDTQYF. V and J are TRBV5-6 and TRBJ2-3; D is ambiguous. Trimming pared 4 bases from V and 6 bases from J, leaving 12 bases between. Germline CDR1 reads SGHDT; CDR2 reads YYEEEE. The CDR3 sequence is 13 residues long. The entire variable domain, with the rest obtained from reference TRBV5-6 and TRBJ2-3, is as follows: DAGVTQSPTHLIKTRGQQVTLRCSPKSGHDTVSWYQQALGQGPQFIFQYYEEEERQRGNFPDRFSGHQFPNYSSELNVNALLLGDSALYLCASSPNIMDTQYFGPGTRLTVL.

This clonotype has a count of ten or more. Being off target in a library aimed at alpha chains, this beta chain has a size of little meaning. The chain combines TRBV7-8 with TRBJ2-7; a weak D match, TRBD2 (5 bases). Germline V gives CDR1 SGHVS, CDR2 FQNEAQ. The CDR3 spans 16 residues. The V gene lost 2 bases and the J gene lost 2 bases, with 16 bases spanning the gap. This CDR3 reads CASSLRPRGQPYEQYF. DNA of the CDR3: TGTGCCAGCAGCTTAAGGCCCCGCGGGCAGCCCTACGAGCAGTACTTC.

This clonotype came up many times. This beta chain is a stray sequence in a library constructed for alpha chains; its clone size is not meaningful. The chain carries TRBV20-1 and TRBJ2-3; TRBD1 might be the D (7 bases). The CDR3 has 13 residues. Germline CDR1 DFQATT, CDR2 SNEGSKA (reference sequence). CDR3 in amino acids: CSPGGGGTDTQYF. For the CDR3, the DNA is TGCAGCCCCGGAGGGGGCGGCACAGATACGCAGTATTTT.

The sample holds many counts of this clonotype. This beta chain is an unintended read in a library built for alpha chains; its size means little. The chain carries TRBV5-4 and TRBJ2-2, with TRBD2 as a possible D gene (6 bases). Germline V lookup: CDR1 SGHNT, CDR2 YYREEE (reference sequence). CDR3 length: 15 residues. V was shortened by 6 bases and J by 7 bases, with 19 bases between the two germline ends. The CDR3: CASTPPGGNVGELFF. Written as DNA, the CDR3 is TGTGCCAGCACCCCGCCGGGCGGGAACGTCGGGGAGCTGTTTTTT.

Points on this clonotype: A library prepared for alpha chains yielded this beta chain as an off-target read; its size is of little meaning. V and J are TRBV9 and TRBJ2-7, with D possibly matching TRBD2 (6 bases). Trimming took 0 bases from V and 4 from J, leaving 11 bases between them. Germline assignment: CDR1 SGDLS and CDR2 YYNGEE. The length of the CDR3 is 14 residues. CDR3 residues: CASSVAGEVYEQYF. CDR3 in DNA: TGTGCCAGCAGCGTAGCGGGAGAGGTGTACGAGCAGTACTTC. The full variable domain, rest sourced from reference TRBV9 and TRBJ2-7, is DSGVTQTPKHLITATGQRVTLRCSPRSGDLSVYWYQQSLDQGLQFLIQYYNGEERAKGNILERFSAQQFPDLHSELNLSSLELGDSALYFCASSVAGEVYEQYFGPGTRLTVT.

This clonotype came up many times. This beta chain represents an off-target read in a library built for alpha chains; its size is of limited meaning. The chain uses TRBV7-2 and TRBJ2-7, with 8 bases matching TRBD2. This CDR3 region has 17 residues. The junction had 15 bases not matched to a gene; V was cut back by 3 bases and J by 5 bases. CDR1 SGHTA and CDR2 FQGNSA come from the germline V gene. CDR3 sequence reads: CASSLGKFGRAWDEQYF. In nucleotides, the CDR3 is TGTGCCAGCAGCTTGGGGAAGTTCGGGAGGGCCTGGGACGAGCAGTACTTC.